This TCR beta chain was documented in a study of regulatory T cells in long-lasting Graves disease. Germline V gene lookup returns CDR1 LNHDA and CDR2 SQIVND (reference sequence). This CDR3 comprises 14 residues. The V end was cut by 9 bases, the J end by 7 bases, with 18 bases between. Arm-PCR of CDR3 regions with iRepertoire HTBI primers generated TCR beta libraries. MiXCR, run by TCRdb on the multiplex PCR reads, gives a single entry per CDR3 protein. Among about 300,000 distinct CDR3 sequences, approximately 20% were seen once, and the ten largest hold 56%. Time point meaning: persistent/refractory GD, antithyroid drugs over 5 years with positive TRAb. PBMCs provided the RNA from which the TCR library was made.

The chain has TRBV19 and TRBJ2-2; D gene ambiguous. The TCR originated in a female donor with Graves disease. The material sequenced was peripheral blood mononuclear cells (PBMCs), taken when the disease was refractory, from a patient treated with antithyroid drugs. As DNA, the CDR3 is TGTGCCAGCAGTTTCTGGGGTGGCGGCGGGGAGCTGTTTTTT. This codes for CASSFWGGGGELFF. Filled out from reference TRBV19 and TRBJ2-2, the complete variable domain reads DGGITQSPKYLFRKEGQNVTLSCEQNLNHDAMYWYRQDPGQGLRLIYYSQIVNDFQKGDIAEGYSVSREKKESFPLTVTSAQKNPTAFYLCASSFWGGGGELFFGEGSRLTVL.